The 9 T cell receptor beta chains given below trace back to one sample, sequenced in a study of metastatic and nonmetastatic thyroid tumors. Through MiXCR, TCRdb re-clonotyped the PCR reads. The sample has over 45,000 clones; 20% to 25% are singletons. All patients were treatment-naive before thyroid surgery. The sequenced sample consisted of blood. The receptors were gathered from a male donor with papillary thyroid cancer or a benign thyroid nodule (not recorded which). Some clones in this sample may be carry-over from other donors' samples.

The chain combines TRBV4-2 with TRBJ1-4; TRBD1 agrees at 9 bases. V shed 0 bases and J 8 bases; nucleotides not matched to a gene: 7. Germline V gene data show CDR1 as LGHNA and CDR2 as YNFKEQ. The CDR3 totals 16 residues. In DNA form, the CDR3 reads TGTGCCAGCAGCCAAGATATTGGGACAGGGAGCGAAAAACTGTTTTTT. Translating it yields CASSQDIGTGSEKLFF.

J is TRBJ1-1 and V is TRBV20-1, with D perhaps matching TRBD1 (5 bases). The CDR3 contains 16 residues. V shed 0 bases and J shed 2 bases, with 16 bases lying between them. CDR1 is DFQATT and CDR2 is SNEGSKA in the germline V gene (reference sequence). The CDR3, as DNA: TGCAGTGCTAGAGAGGGGGGAAGAGGGGTAAACACTGAAGCTTTCTTT. The encoded protein is CSAREGGRGVNTEAFF.

The J gene is TRBJ2-7, the V gene TRBV12-3 or TRBV12-4; 12 bases are a match to TRBD2. V lost 3 bases and J lost 6; bases outside the gene matches: 9. CDR3 size: 16 residues. The CDR3 sequence: CASSFVLAGGAREQYF. CDR3 nucleotides: TGTGCCAGCAGTTTTGTACTAGCGGGAGGCGCTCGCGAGCAGTACTTC.

V usage is TRBV11-2 and J usage is TRBJ2-7; no reliable D call. The CDR3 loop spans 17 amino acids. Germline-derived CDR1 and CDR2 are SGHAT and FQNNGV. Trimming took off 3 bases at V and 7 bases at J, with 25 bases between the two ends. The CDR3 bases are TGTGCCAGCAGCTTTCGACGGTTAGGGAAGGAGATTCGGGAGCAGTACTTC. The encoded protein is CASSFRRLGKEIREQYF. The full variable domain, rest sourced from reference TRBV11-2 and TRBJ2-7, is EAGVAQSPRYKIIEKRQSVAFWCNPISGHATLYWYQQILGQGPKLLIQFQNNGVVDDSQLPKDRFSAERLKGVDSTLKIQPAKLEDSAVYLCASSFRRLGKEIREQYFGPGTRLTVT.

This clone was found a few times. The J gene is TRBJ1-2, the V gene TRBV5-1; possibly TRBD1 for D (5 bases). The V gene lost 4 bases and the J gene lost 4 bases, with 17 bases spanning the gap. In germline, CDR1 is SGHRS, CDR2 YFSETQ. This CDR3 comprises 15 residues. The CDR3 spells CASSPPGFGGYGYTF. CDR3 in DNA: TGCGCCAGCAGCCCTCCGGGGTTCGGGGGCTATGGCTACACCTTC.

This clone was picked up many times. The V call is TRBV11-3, the J call TRBJ2-1; 12 nucleotides match TRBD2. The CDR3 extends over 16 amino acids. Trimming at V came to 5 bases and at J to 7 bases, leaving 9 bases not matched to a gene. Germline lookup yields CDR1 SGHNT and CDR2 YENEEA. The CDR3 bases are TGTGCCAGCAGCCCTAGGGGGACTAGCGGGTCGAATGAGCAGTTCTTC. Encoded protein: CASSPRGTSGSNEQFF.

This clone has a count of ten or more. The genes are TRBV7-3 and TRBJ2-3, with D possibly TRBD2 on 5 matching bases. The CDR3 runs to 16 residues. V shed 2 bases and J shed 1 base, with 13 bases lying between them. CDR1 SGHTA and CDR2 FQGTGA come from the germline V gene. CDR3 loop: CASSLEGSLGTDTQYF. The DNA for the CDR3 is TGTGCCAGCAGCTTAGAGGGTTCCTTGGGCACAGATACGCAGTATTTT.

The rearrangement uses TRBV5-1 and TRBJ2-7; 8 nucleotides line up with TRBD1. J gave up 2 bases and V 1 base, and 5 bases lay outside the gene matches. Germline CDR1 reads SGHRS; CDR2 reads YFSETQ. The CDR3 runs to 15 residues. The CDR3 DNA reads TGCGCCAGCAGCTTGTCACAGGGGGGCACCTACGAGCAGTACTTC. Protein: CASSLSQGGTYEQYF.

J is TRBJ2-1 and V is TRBV5-1, with 9 bases aligning to TRBD1. CDR3 length equals 15 residues. The germline CDR1 and CDR2 sequences are SGHRS and YFSETQ. With V trimmed by 4 bases and J by 3 bases, 5 bases remained unmatched. The CDR3 loop reads CASSAGTGNYNEQFF. The CDR3, as DNA: TGCGCCAGCAGCGCCGGGACAGGGAACTACAATGAGCAGTTCTTC. Complete variable domain (other parts from reference TRBV5-1 and TRBJ2-1): KAGVTQTPRYLIKTRGQQVTLSCSPISGHRSVSWYQQTPGQGLQFLFEYFSETQRNKGNFPGRFSGRQFSNSRSEMNVSTLELGDSALYLCASSAGTGNYNEQFFGPGTRLTVL.